The 5 T cell receptor beta chains below come from one sample, sequenced in a study of shared clonotypes between healthy human individuals. Sequenced by immunoSEQ multiplex PCR; TCRdb stores in-frame clones only, minus some. The data contain 100,000 or so clones, approximately 70% of them seen just once; the ten biggest clones take up 24%. Material: memory CD8+ T cells sorted from blood. Described subset: CD45RO+ cells pooled with CCR7-negative TemRA cells. The receptors were gathered from a woman aged 25 to 45 in good health.

This sequence joins TRBV18 and TRBJ2-7; D perhaps matches TRBD1 (6 bases). There are 16 residues in the CDR3. The germline CDR1 and CDR2 sequences are KGHSH and LQKENI. V shed 6 bases and J shed 3 bases, with 21 bases lying between them. The CDR3, as DNA: TGTGCCAGCTCGGACAAACAGGGTTCAGGTAGCTACGAGCAGTACTTC. Protein product: CASSDKQGSGSYEQYF.

The chain employs TRBV28 and TRBJ1-5; D may be TRBD1 (5 bases). CDR3 size: 17 residues. Germline V gene sequence: CDR1 MDHEN, CDR2 SYDVKM. V lost 2 bases, J lost 0 bases, and 14 bases lay in between. The CDR3 bases are TGTGCCAGCAGTTTAAGTTGGAAACAGGATAGCAATCAGCCCCAGCATTTT. This gives the protein CASSLSWKQDSNQPQHF.

This chain connects TRBV4-1 to TRBJ2-5, with 11 positions matching TRBD2. Per germline, CDR1 MGHRA and CDR2 YSYEKL. This CDR3 has 13 amino acids. The junction had 9 bases not matched to a gene; V was cut back by 5 bases and J by 13 bases. CDR3 bases: TGCGCCAGCAGCTTCGGGACTAGCGGAGCCCGGTACTTC. Translation gives CASSFGTSGARYF.

The chain links TRBV28 to TRBJ2-6, with 8 bases matching TRBD2. CDR1 is MDHEN and CDR2 is SYDVKM in the germline V gene. The CDR3 spans 16 residues. The V segment lost 11 bases and the J segment 1 base; nucleotides outside the gene matches: 10. The CDR3 nucleotides are TGTGCCGTCAATAGCGGGGCGCTATCTGGGGCCAACGTCCTGACTTTC. Encoded protein: CAVNSGALSGANVLTF.

This chain links TRBV6-4 with TRBJ2-3; the match to TRBD2 covers 8 bases. The CDR3 totals 15 residues. V lost 5 bases, J lost 4 bases, and 8 bases stayed unmatched. The germline V gene has CDR1 MRHNA and CDR2 SNTAGT. The CDR3 nucleotides are TGTGCCAGCAGTTTAGTAGCGGGAAGGTCAGATACGCAGTATTTT. It translates to CASSLVAGRSDTQYF.